The entry that follows covers one T cell receptor (beta chain) sequence. This sample stems from a study of blood T cell repertoires in COVID-19. Across the whole study: Material from acute and convalescent COVID-19 was sourced from the United States, Italy and Spain. PBMCs, B-cell-depleted T cells, or T cells were the source of the cDNA or gDNA that made up the material.

Original methodology: Scientists estimated how many nucleated cells there were by amplifying reference gene primers. The data were produced by immunoSEQ multiplex PCR, yet TCRdb's version contains in-frame clones alone and is incomplete. The V and J calls and clone size come from that table; D and trimming were worked out from the DNA. The sample shows around 180,000 clones, around 79% of them seen only once. The germline V gene has CDR1 MNHNY and CDR2 SVGAGI (reference sequence). V lost 5 bases to trimming and J lost 1 base, with 19 bases between them. The CDR3 is made up of 17 amino acids. This receptor was identified in a man between 60 and 70 years old with active or convalescent COVID-19. Sequences were obtained from peripheral blood. This chain links TRBV6-6 with TRBJ2-3, with D perhaps TRBD1 (5 bases). The CDR3 DNA follows: TGTGCCAGCAGTCAACTCCTTCTAAGGGGTGGCACAGATACGCAGTATTTT. The encoded protein is CASSQLLLRGGTDTQYF.